This is a list of T cell receptor beta chains from one sample in a study of cytomegalovirus exposure and HLA in healthy donors. Data came from immunoSEQ multiplex PCR; TCRdb stores just in-frame clones and leaves some out. The sample records some 200,000 clones, 70% to 80% being singletons. Material for sequencing was PBMCs. The receptors stem from a male donor in good health and CMV-seropositive. CDR3s include the opening cysteine and the closing phenylalanine or tryptophan. The D gene is left open where the match is weak. The listing skips clone size in some rows; elsewhere it reads once, few, many or a size class.

J gene: TRBJ2-1; V gene: TRBV19; D gene: .; clone size: few; CDR3 protein: CASSIYSGNNEQFF; CDR3 DNA: TGTGCCAGTAGTATTTATAGCGGCAACAATGAGCAGTTCTTC
J gene: TRBJ1-6; V gene: TRBV19; D gene: .; clone size: .; CDR3 protein: CASSMGRFHSPLHF; CDR3 DNA: TGTGCCAGTAGTATGGGCAGGTTTCATTCACCCCTCCACTTT
J gene: TRBJ2-5; V gene: TRBV29-1; D gene: .; clone size: .; CDR3 protein: CSVDEPPDSKQYF; CDR3 DNA: TGCAGCGTTGACGAACCCCCGGACTCAAAGCAGTACTTC
J gene: TRBJ2-1; V gene: TRBV5-1; D gene: TRBD2; clone size: .; CDR3 protein: CASSLTSGIGNEQFF; CDR3 DNA: TGCGCCAGCAGCTTGACTAGCGGGATAGGGAATGAGCAGTTCTTC
J gene: TRBJ2-6; V gene: TRBV9; D gene: TRBD1; clone size: few; CDR3 protein: CASSVTPRGPGANVLTF; CDR3 DNA: TGTGCCAGCAGCGTAACCCCCAGGGGGCCTGGGGCCAACGTCCTGACTTTC
J gene: TRBJ1-1; V gene: TRBV7-9; D gene: .; clone size: .; CDR3 protein: CASSFRGEGNTEAFF; CDR3 DNA: TGTGCCAGCAGCTTCCGGGGGGAAGGGAACACTGAAGCTTTCTTT
J gene: TRBJ2-3; V gene: TRBV9; D gene: TRBD2; clone size: few; CDR3 protein: CASSGWTSGGAGDTQYF; CDR3 DNA: TGTGCCAGCAGCGGTTGGACTAGCGGGGGGGCCGGAGATACGCAGTATTTT
J gene: TRBJ2-1; V gene: TRBV18; D gene: TRBD2; clone size: .; CDR3 protein: CASSPSSGSTYNEQFF; CDR3 DNA: TGTGCCAGCTCACCCAGCAGCGGGAGCACCTACAATGAGCAGTTCTTC
J gene: TRBJ1-5; V gene: TRBV7-2; D gene: .; clone size: once; CDR3 protein: CASSTTRGMVQPQHF; CDR3 DNA: TGTGCCAGCAGCACAACTCGGGGGATGGTTCAGCCCCAGCATTTT
J gene: TRBJ1-4; V gene: TRBV7-9; D gene: .; clone size: .; CDR3 protein: CASRASGGNEKLFF; CDR3 DNA: TGTGCCAGCAGGGCCTCGGGAGGGAATGAAAAACTGTTTTTT
J gene: TRBJ2-5; V gene: TRBV9; D gene: TRBD2; clone size: .; CDR3 protein: CASSPTGTNQETQYF; CDR3 DNA: TGTGCCAGCAGCCCCACCGGGACTAACCAAGAGACCCAGTACTTC
J gene: TRBJ1-1; V gene: TRBV10-3; D gene: TRBD1; clone size: few; CDR3 protein: CAISKTGVRGNTEAFF; CDR3 DNA: TGTGCCATCAGTAAAACAGGGGTTCGCGGGAACACTGAAGCTTTCTTT
J gene: TRBJ1-5; V gene: TRBV11-2; D gene: .; clone size: .; CDR3 protein: CASSLPGGQPQHF; CDR3 DNA: TGTGCCAGCAGCCTACCGGGTGGACAGCCCCAGCATTTT
J gene: TRBJ2-3; V gene: TRBV7-8; D gene: .; clone size: few; CDR3 protein: CASSLQGFTDTQYF; CDR3 DNA: TGTGCCAGCAGCTTGCAGGGCTTCACAGATACGCAGTATTTT
J gene: TRBJ2-5; V gene: TRBV9; D gene: .; clone size: .; CDR3 protein: CASSVVSQGGFETQYF; CDR3 DNA: TGTGCCAGCAGCGTAGTCTCGCAGGGGGGTTTTGAGACCCAGTACTTC
J gene: TRBJ2-7; V gene: TRBV6-6; D gene: TRBD1; clone size: .; CDR3 protein: CASRTPGQGILHEQYF; CDR3 DNA: TGTGCCAGCAGGACCCCGGGACAGGGGATCCTCCACGAGCAGTACTTC
J gene: TRBJ2-3; V gene: TRBV30; D gene: .; clone size: .; CDR3 protein: CACRNRVTDTQYF; CDR3 DNA: TGTGCCTGTAGGAACAGGGTCACAGATACGCAGTATTTT
J gene: TRBJ1-4; V gene: TRBV4-1; D gene: TRBD1; clone size: few; CDR3 protein: CASSLPRDSVNEKLFF; CDR3 DNA: TGCGCCAGCAGCCTCCCTCGGGACAGCGTTAATGAAAAACTGTTTTTT
J gene: TRBJ2-7; V gene: TRBV5-4; D gene: .; clone size: .; CDR3 protein: CASSSGGPGGEQYF; CDR3 DNA: TGTGCCAGCAGCTCGGGAGGGCCAGGGGGCGAGCAGTACTTC
J gene: TRBJ1-2; V gene: TRBV7-3; D gene: TRBD1; clone size: .; CDR3 protein: CASSLTGGLGYTF; CDR3 DNA: TGTGCCAGCAGCTTGACAGGGGGACTTGGCTACACCTTC
J gene: TRBJ1-4; V gene: TRBV7-9; D gene: TRBD1; clone size: .; CDR3 protein: CASSSPGQGYNEKLFF; CDR3 DNA: TGTGCCAGCAGCTCCCCCGGACAGGGTTATAATGAAAAACTGTTTTTT
J gene: TRBJ1-5; V gene: TRBV18; D gene: TRBD1; clone size: .; CDR3 protein: CASSPQGQGGNQPQHF; CDR3 DNA: TGTGCCAGCTCACCACAAGGACAGGGGGGAAATCAGCCCCAGCATTTT
J gene: TRBJ1-4; V gene: TRBV4-1; D gene: TRBD1; clone size: .; CDR3 protein: CASSQIPGQGSTNEKLFF; CDR3 DNA: TGCGCCAGCAGCCAGATACCGGGACAGGGCTCCACTAATGAAAAACTGTTTTTT
J gene: TRBJ1-2; V gene: TRBV29-1; D gene: TRBD1; clone size: once; CDR3 protein: CSVYDRVGYTF; CDR3 DNA: TGCAGCGTTTATGACAGGGTTGGCTACACCTTC
J gene: TRBJ2-7; V gene: TRBV30; D gene: .; clone size: .; CDR3 protein: CAWNQGFSYEQYF; CDR3 DNA: TGTGCCTGGAACCAGGGGTTCTCCTACGAGCAGTACTTC
J gene: TRBJ2-5; V gene: TRBV7-6; D gene: TRBD2; clone size: .; CDR3 protein: CASSPRERGGPPTQYF; CDR3 DNA: TGTGCCAGCAGCCCTCGGGAGCGGGGGGGACCTCCGACCCAGTACTTC
J gene: TRBJ2-5; V gene: TRBV9; D gene: .; clone size: .; CDR3 protein: CASSAQPSVQETQYF; CDR3 DNA: TGTGCCAGCAGCGCGCAACCTAGCGTTCAAGAGACCCAGTACTTC
J gene: TRBJ2-7; V gene: TRBV5-1; D gene: .; clone size: .; CDR3 protein: CASSLTGRRLKGDSSYEQYF; CDR3 DNA: TGCGCCAGCAGCTTGACAGGGCGACGGCTAAAGGGCGACAGCTCCTACGAGCAGTACTTC
J gene: TRBJ2-7; V gene: TRBV18; D gene: .; clone size: few; CDR3 protein: CASSINSASPGEQYF; CDR3 DNA: TGTGCCAGCTCGATTAATTCGGCTAGCCCGGGCGAGCAGTACTTC
J gene: TRBJ1-2; V gene: TRBV28; D gene: .; clone size: .; CDR3 protein: CASSLAGNGYTF; CDR3 DNA: TGTGCCAGCAGTTTAGCCGGGAACGGCTACACCTTC
J gene: TRBJ2-7; V gene: TRBV9; D gene: .; clone size: .; CDR3 protein: CASSTRDIPSYEQYF; CDR3 DNA: TGTGCCAGCAGCACCCGGGACATACCCTCCTACGAGCAGTACTTC
J gene: TRBJ1-5; V gene: TRBV6-1; D gene: .; clone size: .; CDR3 protein: CASSDSGVRQPQHF; CDR3 DNA: TGTGCCAGCAGTGATTCAGGGGTCAGGCAGCCCCAGCATTTT
J gene: TRBJ1-2; V gene: TRBV7-3; D gene: .; clone size: .; CDR3 protein: CASSLTPRNYGYTF; CDR3 DNA: TGTGCCAGCAGCTTAACTCCCAGAAACTATGGCTACACCTTC
J gene: TRBJ2-3; V gene: TRBV27; D gene: TRBD1; clone size: .; CDR3 protein: CASSIGTGATDTQYF; CDR3 DNA: TGTGCCAGCAGTATCGGGACAGGGGCGACAGATACGCAGTATTTT
J gene: TRBJ1-3; V gene: TRBV4-2; D gene: TRBD1; clone size: .; CDR3 protein: CASSQDTTGIADTIYF; CDR3 DNA: TGTGCCAGCAGCCAAGATACGACAGGGATCGCGGACACCATATATTTT
J gene: TRBJ2-7; V gene: TRBV29-1; D gene: TRBD1; clone size: .; CDR3 protein: CSVAGTGGEYEQYF; CDR3 DNA: TGCAGCGTCGCCGGGACAGGGGGCGAATACGAGCAGTACTTC
J gene: TRBJ1-1; V gene: TRBV4-1; D gene: TRBD1; clone size: .; CDR3 protein: CASSQGQGNTEAFF; CDR3 DNA: TGCGCCAGCAGCCAGGGACAGGGGAACACTGAAGCTTTCTTT
J gene: TRBJ1-5; V gene: TRBV16; D gene: TRBD1; clone size: few; CDR3 protein: CASSPTRTGVQPQHF; CDR3 DNA: TGTGCCAGCAGCCCTACTCGGACAGGTGTCCAGCCCCAGCATTTT
J gene: TRBJ2-7; V gene: TRBV10-3; D gene: .; clone size: few; CDR3 protein: CACNSISYEQYF; CDR3 DNA: TGTGCCTGCAACAGCATCTCCTACGAGCAGTACTTC
J gene: TRBJ1-4; V gene: TRBV7-2; D gene: TRBD1; clone size: .; CDR3 protein: CASSLGETGGGINEKLFF; CDR3 DNA: TGTGCCAGCAGCTTAGGGGAGACAGGGGGCGGGATTAATGAAAAACTGTTTTTT
J gene: TRBJ1-1; V gene: TRBV5-4; D gene: TRBD1; clone size: .; CDR3 protein: CASSPRQGPVDEAFF; CDR3 DNA: TGTGCCAGCAGCCCTAGACAGGGGCCGGTGGATGAAGCTTTCTTT
J gene: TRBJ1-1; V gene: TRBV6-5; D gene: TRBD1; clone size: .; CDR3 protein: CASRRDRGEAEAFF; CDR3 DNA: TGTGCCAGCAGACGGGACAGGGGGGAGGCTGAAGCTTTCTTT
J gene: TRBJ1-2; V gene: TRBV30; D gene: .; clone size: .; CDR3 protein: CAWTPEGVVGYTF; CDR3 DNA: TGTGCCTGGACCCCAGAGGGGGTGGTTGGCTACACCTTC
J gene: TRBJ2-6; V gene: TRBV27; D gene: .; clone size: .; CDR3 protein: CASRQQELSGANVLTF; CDR3 DNA: TGTGCCAGCAGGCAACAGGAGCTCTCTGGGGCCAACGTCCTGACTTTC
J gene: TRBJ2-6; V gene: TRBV5-1; D gene: .; clone size: .; CDR3 protein: CASSLARTGDPFSGANVLTF; CDR3 DNA: TGCGCCAGCAGCTTAGCGCGAACGGGGGACCCTTTCTCTGGGGCCAACGTCCTGACTTTC
J gene: TRBJ1-2; V gene: TRBV5-1; D gene: TRBD1; clone size: .; CDR3 protein: CASSLDLQGASGYTF; CDR3 DNA: TGCGCCAGCAGCTTGGACCTACAGGGGGCTAGCGGCTACACCTTC